This T cell receptor beta chain came from a study of circulating CD8 cells and anti-PD-1 response in melanoma. Turning to the study itself: Responders had complete or partial responses; non-responders had stable or progressive disease.

Each library started from about 14 ng of total RNA using the QIAseq Immune Repertoire TCR panel. TCRdb redid the calling of the reads with MiXCR, one entry per CDR3 protein. The table lists approximately 300 distinct CDR3 sequences, roughly 9.1% of them singletons. Findings and limits, study-wide: At M1, fewer than 8% of TRB clonotypes appeared in multiple subsets. Diversity ranked highest in DNEG and lowest in TIGIT subsets. Some patients were treatment-naive; others were previously treated.

From live CD3+CD8+TCRalphabeta+ cells, four PD-1 and/or TIGIT subsets were sorted. In its sample, this clonotype ranks as large. The antigen remains unidentified. V lost 1 base, J lost 2 bases, and 12 bases lay in between. Germline lookup yields CDR1 MNHEY and CDR2 SVGAGI. The CDR3 extends over 15 amino acids. The V and J genes are TRBV6-5 and TRBJ2-7, with D perhaps matching TRBD2 (6 bases). Sequences were derived from CD8+ T cells from PBMCs, sampled at baseline or after one month of anti-PD-1 therapy (not recorded which). This clonotype was obtained from a human donor with melanoma. The CDR3 reads CASSYLSEGPYEQYF. For the CDR3, the DNA is TGTGCCAGCAGTTACTTGTCGGAGGGCCCCTACGAGCAGTACTTC.